The text below deals with one T cell receptor (beta chain). CDR1 is ENHRY and CDR2 is SYGVKD in the germline V gene. CDR3 length equals 15 residues. J was trimmed by 4 bases and V by 10 bases; bases with no gene match: 13. The sample is drawn from a study of blood T cell repertoires in COVID-19. Study background: In each case, the material was cDNA or gDNA derived from T cells, B-cell-depleted T cells, or PBMCs.

Generated by immunoSEQ multiplex PCR, the TCRdb table keeps only in-frame clones and is missing some. Of about 300,000 clones in the sample, over 80% were seen once. The rearrangement uses TRBV10-3 and TRBJ2-1, with 7 bases identical to TRBD2. This TCR derives from a woman in her fifties or sixties with COVID-19, enrolled during active disease. Sequencing input: peripheral blood. DNA for the CDR3: TGTGCCACCAGCCCAAGCGGGGATAGATACAATGAGCAGTTCTTC. It encodes CATSPSGDRYNEQFF.